The 9 T cell receptor beta chains below come from one sample, sequenced in a study of T cell responses to AZD1222 COVID-19 vaccine. Assay: immunoSEQ multiplex PCR; the TCRdb copy retains only in-frame clones and omits some. This sample has around 130,000 clones, with approximately 83% found just once. Sequences were derived from peripheral blood, sampled on day 0 of AZD1222 vaccination. The receptors come from an adult in good health.

This clone was counted between two and nine times. This chain joins TRBV3-1 (or the pseudogene TRBV3-2) and TRBJ2-3; D is unclear. Germline V CDR1 and CDR2: LGHDT, YNNKEL (reference sequence). The CDR3 spans 16 residues. The germline V and J ends were trimmed by 2 bases and 6 bases, with 18 bases remaining between them. CDR3: CASSQIGNLGRDTQYF. The CDR3 DNA sequence: TGTGCCAGCAGCCAAATAGGAAATCTCGGTAGGGATACGCAGTATTTT.

This chain joins TRBV24-1 and TRBJ1-4; 9 nucleotides match TRBD1. The CDR3 has 15 amino acids. Germline loops: CDR1 KGHDR, CDR2 SFDVKD. The V and J ends lost 4 bases and 8 bases, in that order; junction bases with no gene match: 7. CDR3 amino acids: CATSDTGGEDEKLFF. The CDR3 coding sequence is TGTGCCACCAGTGACACAGGGGGCGAGGACGAAAAACTGTTTTTT.

The V and J genes are TRBV27 and TRBJ2-7; 9 bases line up with TRBD1. The CDR3 extends over 15 amino acids. CDR1 and CDR2 from the germline V gene are MNHEY and SMNVEV (reference sequence). The J segment lost 3 bases and the V segment lost 6 bases, leaving 9 bases of the junction unmatched. The CDR3, as DNA: TGTGCCAGCAGCCGACCGGGGACAGGGAACTACGAGCAGTACTTC. Translation gives CASSRPGTGNYEQYF.

The chain employs TRBV19 and TRBJ1-1; no definite D call. Germline V CDR1 and CDR2: LNHDA, SQIVND (reference sequence). V was clipped by 1 base and J by 4 bases, with 1 base between them. The length of the CDR3 is 11 residues. CDR3 residues: CASSIATEAFF. CDR3 bases: TGTGCCAGTAGTATAGCCACTGAAGCTTTCTTT.

CDR3 amino acids: CAWGGRGGPQHF. The CDR3 DNA is TGTGCCTGGGGAGGCCGGGGCGGGCCCCAGCATTTT. The rearrangement joins TRBV30 to TRBJ1-5, with D tentatively TRBD1 (5 bases). Germline V gives CDR1 GTSNPN, CDR2 SVGIG (reference sequence). This CDR3 has 12 amino acids. Trimming took 5 bases from V and 9 from J, leaving 14 bases between them.

The V gene is TRBV27, the J gene TRBJ1-1; TRBD1 is a possible D gene (5 bases). This CDR3 is built from 17 residues. Trimming pared 2 bases from V and 0 bases from J, leaving 16 bases between. Germline CDR1 MNHEY, CDR2 SMNVEV (reference sequence). This chain's CDR3 is CASSLDQPREVNTEAFF. CDR3 in DNA: TGTGCCAGCAGTTTAGACCAGCCCAGGGAGGTGAACACTGAAGCTTTCTTT.

Remarks on this clone: Relative to the germline gene, one junction end is altered; a read error may explain this. The chain recombines TRBV7-7 with TRBJ2-1; D gene ambiguous. CDR1 SSHAT and CDR2 FNYEAQ come from the germline V gene (reference sequence). CDR3 length: 15 amino acids. This CDR3 is CASSPQLSSYNEQFF. For the CDR3, the DNA is TGTGCTAGCAGCCCTCAATTAAGCTCCTACAATGAGCAGTTCTTC.

The V and J genes are TRBV5-5 and TRBJ2-2; D is unresolved. There are 12 residues in the CDR3. Trimming cost V 2 bases and J 6 bases, with 5 bases left between them. Germline V gene data show CDR1 as SGHKS and CDR2 as YYEKEE (reference sequence). CDR3 in amino acids: CASSFGSGELFF. CDR3 bases: TGTGCCAGCAGCTTCGGGTCCGGGGAGCTGTTTTTT.

V usage is TRBV6-1 and J usage is TRBJ2-1, with 8 bases lining up with TRBD1. Germline V gives CDR1 MNHNS, CDR2 SASEGT. V shed 3 bases and J 4 bases; nucleotides not matched to a gene: 5. This CDR3 region has 15 residues. The CDR3 is CASSESGQAYNEQFF. For the CDR3, the DNA is TGTGCCAGCAGTGAGTCGGGACAGGCTTACAATGAGCAGTTCTTC.